A selection of T cell receptor beta chains follows, all from one sample in a study of response to subunit inactivated influenza vaccine. TCRdb reprocessed the RT-PCR reads with MiXCR, giving one entry per CDR3 protein. This sample yields about 520,000 distinct CDR3 sequences, of which around 9.9% are seen a single time; more than 10% belongs to the top ten. The material sequenced was PBMCs from blood, taken roughly 45 days after vaccination. All receptors derive from a man aged 50-59 years who received an inactivated influenza vaccine. Both conserved end residues are part of each CDR3. The order of the fields is clone size, V gene, J gene, D gene, CDR3 length, CDR3 DNA, CDR3 protein. A D gene is named only where the DNA matches it firmly. Only part of the rows carry a size: once, few, many, or a class if the clone is expanded.

abundance: -; v_gene: TRBV5-1; j_gene: TRBJ2-1; d_gene: -; len: 15; CDR3nt: TGCGCCAGCAGCTTGATGGCGGGATCTTACAATGAGCAGTTCTTC; CDR3aa: CASSLMAGSYNEQFF
abundance: -; v_gene: TRBV6-1; j_gene: TRBJ1-1; d_gene: -; len: 15; CDR3nt: TGTGCCAGCAGTCCCCGGATCCTCGCGAACACTGAAGCTTTCTTT; CDR3aa: CASSPRILANTEAFF
abundance: few; v_gene: TRBV4-3; j_gene: TRBJ2-1; d_gene: TRBD2; len: 16; CDR3nt: TGCGCCAGCAGCGCGGGAAGCGGGAGGGCCTACAATGAGCAGTTCTTC; CDR3aa: CASSAGSGRAYNEQFF
abundance: -; v_gene: TRBV12-3/TRBV12-4; j_gene: TRBJ2-2; d_gene: -; len: 16; CDR3nt: TGTGCCAGCAGTTTAGGGGGTTCATCGAACACCGGGGAGCTGTTTTTT; CDR3aa: CASSLGGSSNTGELFF
abundance: many; v_gene: TRBV20-1; j_gene: TRBJ2-1; d_gene: TRBD2; len: 13; CDR3nt: TGCAGTGCTAGCGTCGGGGGGGCTGCTGAGCAGTTCTTC; CDR3aa: CSASVGGAAEQFF
abundance: few; v_gene: TRBV4-2; j_gene: TRBJ2-6; d_gene: TRBD2; len: 18; CDR3nt: TGTGCCAGCAGCCAAGATTCACTAGCGGGCACCGGGGCCAACGTCCTGACTTTC; CDR3aa: CASSQDSLAGTGANVLTF
abundance: few; v_gene: TRBV7-2; j_gene: TRBJ2-1; d_gene: TRBD2; len: 13; CDR3nt: TGTGCCAGCGCGGCTAGCGGGAGAAATGAGCAGTTCTTC; CDR3aa: CASAASGRNEQFF
abundance: few; v_gene: TRBV12-3/TRBV12-4; j_gene: TRBJ2-1; d_gene: TRBD2; len: 17; CDR3nt: TGTGCCAGCAGTTTGGTTGGCGGGGGGTTCCCCTACAATGAGCAGTTCTTC; CDR3aa: CASSLVGGGFPYNEQFF
abundance: few; v_gene: TRBV20-1; j_gene: TRBJ1-5; d_gene: TRBD1; len: 13; CDR3nt: TGCAGTGCTAGACGGACAGGGGATCAGCCCCAGCATTTT; CDR3aa: CSARRTGDQPQHF
abundance: many; v_gene: TRBV7-9; j_gene: TRBJ1-1; d_gene: -; len: 14; CDR3nt: TGTGCCAGCAGCTTAGCTGGCAGTAAAACTGAAGCTTTCTTT; CDR3aa: CASSLAGSKTEAFF
abundance: -; v_gene: TRBV6-5; j_gene: TRBJ2-5; d_gene: TRBD1; len: 13; CDR3nt: TGTGCCAGCAGTTCACAGGGACAGGGAACCCAGTACTTC; CDR3aa: CASSSQGQGTQYF
abundance: few; v_gene: TRBV5-6; j_gene: TRBJ2-5; d_gene: -; len: 13; CDR3nt: TGTGCCAGCAGCCTCGTTAGATGGGAGACCCAGTACTTC; CDR3aa: CASSLVRWETQYF
abundance: few; v_gene: TRBV11-2; j_gene: TRBJ2-2; d_gene: -; len: 15; CDR3nt: TGTGCCAGCAGCTTAGTTGTGGGGAACACCGGGGAGCTGTTTTTT; CDR3aa: CASSLVVGNTGELFF
abundance: -; v_gene: TRBV5-5; j_gene: TRBJ1-5; d_gene: -; len: 14; CDR3nt: TGTGCCAGCAGCTTGGAACAAAGCAATCAGCCCCAGCATTTT; CDR3aa: CASSLEQSNQPQHF
abundance: -; v_gene: TRBV14; j_gene: TRBJ2-7; d_gene: -; len: 15; CDR3nt: TGTGCCAGCAGCCCCCTCCGGGCCCTCCAGTGGGAGCAGTACTTC; CDR3aa: CASSPLRALQWEQYF
abundance: many; v_gene: TRBV6-1; j_gene: TRBJ2-1; d_gene: -; len: 13; CDR3nt: TGTGCCGTGGAAGTCCGCTCCTACAATGAGCAGTTCTTC; CDR3aa: CAVEVRSYNEQFF
abundance: -; v_gene: TRBV2; j_gene: TRBJ1-2; d_gene: TRBD1; len: 16; CDR3nt: TGTGCCAGCAGTGAATCAGCGACGGGACAGGGCTATGGCTACACCTTC; CDR3aa: CASSESATGQGYGYTF
abundance: once; v_gene: TRBV4-1; j_gene: TRBJ2-5; d_gene: -; len: 15; CDR3nt: TGCGCCAGCAGCCAAGATCTATCAGGGGACGAGACCCAGTACTTC; CDR3aa: CASSQDLSGDETQYF
abundance: few; v_gene: TRBV5-1; j_gene: TRBJ2-3; d_gene: TRBD2; len: 16; CDR3nt: TGCGCCAGCAGCTTGTCTAGCGGGGGGCTCACAGATACGCAGTATTTT; CDR3aa: CASSLSSGGLTDTQYF
abundance: -; v_gene: TRBV11-2; j_gene: TRBJ2-3; d_gene: -; len: 12; CDR3nt: TGTGCCAGCAGCTTAGGTGGTGAGGCGCAGTATTTT; CDR3aa: CASSLGGEAQYF
abundance: few; v_gene: TRBV20-1; j_gene: TRBJ2-5; d_gene: TRBD2; len: 15; CDR3nt: TGCAGTGCTCACCCTAGCGGGGGGCTCCAAGAGACCCAGTACTTC; CDR3aa: CSAHPSGGLQETQYF
abundance: -; v_gene: TRBV20-1; j_gene: TRBJ1-5; d_gene: -; len: 15; CDR3nt: TGCAGCGCTTTTTCCGGGACATCTAGCAATCAGCCCCAGCATTTT; CDR3aa: CSAFSGTSSNQPQHF
abundance: few; v_gene: TRBV28; j_gene: TRBJ2-7; d_gene: TRBD1; len: 14; CDR3nt: TGTGCCAGCAGGACAGGGGCTGTCCTATACGAGCAGTACTTC; CDR3aa: CASRTGAVLYEQYF
abundance: -; v_gene: TRBV4-3; j_gene: TRBJ1-2; d_gene: -; len: 16; CDR3nt: TGCGCCAGCAGCCAAGATTGGGGGGATTCGAACTATGGCTACACCTTC; CDR3aa: CASSQDWGDSNYGYTF
abundance: -; v_gene: TRBV24-1; j_gene: TRBJ2-7; d_gene: TRBD2; len: 15; CDR3nt: TGTGCCACCAGTGGAGGGACTAGCGGGGGTTACGAGCAGTACTTC; CDR3aa: CATSGGTSGGYEQYF
abundance: -; v_gene: TRBV20-1; j_gene: TRBJ2-7; d_gene: -; len: 13; CDR3nt: TGCAGTGCTAGCAACAGGGCACAATACGAGCAGTACTTC; CDR3aa: CSASNRAQYEQYF
abundance: -; v_gene: TRBV7-8; j_gene: TRBJ2-1; d_gene: -; len: 15; CDR3nt: TGTGCCAGCAGCTTAGTGGACCCTCGATACAATGAGCAGTTCTTC; CDR3aa: CASSLVDPRYNEQFF
abundance: -; v_gene: TRBV11-2; j_gene: TRBJ2-5; d_gene: TRBD2; len: 16; CDR3nt: TGTGCCAGCAGTTTTAATAGCGGGATGGGGCAAGAGACCCAGTACTTC; CDR3aa: CASSFNSGMGQETQYF
abundance: few; v_gene: TRBV5-1; j_gene: TRBJ1-1; d_gene: -; len: 17; CDR3nt: TGCGCCAGCAGCTTGGGCGGGTTGGAAGTCATGAACACTGAAGCTTTCTTT; CDR3aa: CASSLGGLEVMNTEAFF
abundance: many; v_gene: TRBV20-1; j_gene: TRBJ1-1; d_gene: TRBD1; len: 13; CDR3nt: TGCAGTGCTAGAAGGGGGCGCGGGACTGAAGCTTTCTTT; CDR3aa: CSARRGRGTEAFF
abundance: -; v_gene: TRBV7-9; j_gene: TRBJ2-3; d_gene: -; len: 15; CDR3nt: TGTGCCAGCAGCTTAGTCCGAGGACACACAGATACGCAGTATTTT; CDR3aa: CASSLVRGHTDTQYF
abundance: few; v_gene: TRBV6-5; j_gene: TRBJ2-5; d_gene: TRBD1; len: 18; CDR3nt: TGTGCCAGCAGTTACAGAGGGACAGGGGTGCCGATGCAAGAGACCCAGTACTTC; CDR3aa: CASSYRGTGVPMQETQYF
abundance: many; v_gene: TRBV15; j_gene: TRBJ2-1; d_gene: TRBD2; len: 16; CDR3nt: TGTGCCACCAGCAGAGCCCGGCTAGCGGGGGGACGTGAGCAGTTCTTC; CDR3aa: CATSRARLAGGREQFF
abundance: -; v_gene: TRBV6-5; j_gene: TRBJ2-2; d_gene: -; len: 13; CDR3nt: TGTGCCAGCAGTTACGACTTGAGCGGGGAGCTGTTTTTT; CDR3aa: CASSYDLSGELFF
abundance: many; v_gene: TRBV6-5; j_gene: TRBJ2-2; d_gene: -; len: 14; CDR3nt: TGTGCCAGCAGTTCCCGACGGTACACCGGGGAGCTGTTTTTT; CDR3aa: CASSSRRYTGELFF
abundance: -; v_gene: TRBV20-1; j_gene: TRBJ2-3; d_gene: TRBD1; len: 13; CDR3nt: TGCAGTGCTAGGACAGGGGGTGCAGATACGCAGTATTTT; CDR3aa: CSARTGGADTQYF